These 25 T cell receptor beta chains originate from one sample sequenced in a study of blood T cell repertoires in COVID-19. Measured with immunoSEQ multiplex PCR; TCRdb has only the in-frame clones, and not every one. The table records 45,000 to 55,000 clones, 90% of them present only once. Sequencing was done on a sample of peripheral blood. The receptors derive from a human donor in a cohort sampled during active COVID-19.

This chain links TRBV5-6 with TRBJ1-3, with TRBD1 matching 8 bases. The CDR3 runs 16 residues. Germline-derived CDR1 and CDR2 are SGHDT and YYEEEE. V trimming: 3 bases; J trimming: 3 bases; junction bases outside the gene matches: 8. The DNA of the CDR3 is TGTGCCAGCAGCTCCAGGACAGGGACCTTTGGAAACACCATATATTTT. This encodes CASSSRTGTFGNTIYF.

V gene TRBV28 combines with J gene TRBJ2-7; tentative D call: TRBD1 (6 bases). Trimming took 2 bases from V and 7 from J, leaving 9 bases between them. CDR1 MDHEN and CDR2 SYDVKM come from the germline V gene. This CDR3 region has 12 residues. The CDR3 DNA reads as TGTGCCAGCAGTTTACAGGGGAAAGAGCAGTACTTC. Translating it yields CASSLQGKEQYF.

This sequence joins TRBV3-1 (or the pseudogene TRBV3-2) and TRBJ1-1; the D gene is possibly TRBD1 (6 bases). Between the trimmed V and J ends, which lost 4 bases and 6 bases, there was a span of 9 bases. The CDR3 covers 12 residues. The germline gives CDR1 LGHDT, CDR2 YNNKEL (reference sequence). The DNA for the CDR3 is TGTGCCAGCAGCCCCGGGACATCTGAAGCTTTCTTT. It translates to CASSPGTSEAFF.

This clone was counted between two and nine times. V is TRBV5-1 and J is TRBJ2-7, with 7 positions matching TRBD2. Germline CDR1 SGHRS, CDR2 YFSETQ. Losses at the gene ends were 0 bases for V and 3 bases for J; bases not matched to a gene: 3. CDR3 length: 14 amino acids. The DNA for the CDR3 is TGCGCCAGCAGCTTGGCTAGCGGACACTACGAGCAGTACTTC. Protein product: CASSLASGHYEQYF.

As regards this clone: Additional DNA sequences in this sample encode the identical CDR3. The chain joins TRBV27 to TRBJ2-3; 11 bases map to TRBD2. The J segment lost 5 bases and the V segment lost 5 bases, leaving 3 bases of the junction unmatched. The CDR3 is made up of 14 amino acids. Germline lookup yields CDR1 MNHEY and CDR2 SMNVEV (reference sequence). CDR3 sequence reads: CASSLGLAGDTQYF. DNA of the CDR3: TGTGCCAGCAGTCTTGGACTAGCGGGAGATACGCAGTATTTT.

J is TRBJ1-1 and V is TRBV4-1; the D is unclear. V was cut by 0 bases and J by 8 bases, with 4 bases left in between. The length of the CDR3 is 11 residues. Germline CDR1 is MGHRA and CDR2 is YSYEKL. CDR3 sequence: CASSQDREAFF. DNA of the CDR3: TGCGCCAGCAGCCAAGATAGAGAAGCTTTCTTT.

V is TRBV19 and J is TRBJ1-2; possibly TRBD1 for D (6 bases). The ends were cut back, 3 bases at V and 8 bases at J, with 13 bases in the middle. Germline-derived CDR1 and CDR2 are LNHDA and SQIVND (reference sequence). The CDR3 runs to 13 residues. The CDR3, as DNA: TGTGCCAGTAGTATCCCAGGGGTAGGAGGCTACACCTTC. Translating it yields CASSIPGVGGYTF. Supplemented by reference TRBV19 and TRBJ1-2, the full variable domain reads DGGITQSPKYLFRKEGQNVTLSCEQNLNHDAMYWYRQDPGQGLRLIYYSQIVNDFQKGDIAEGYSVSREKKESFPLTVTSAQKNPTAFYLCASSIPGVGGYTFGSGTRLTVV.

Of note for this clone: Other DNA sequences in the sample encode the same CDR3. The rearrangement uses TRBV6-4 and TRBJ2-1; 10 positions agree with TRBD2. V shed 4 bases and J 7 bases; nucleotides not matched to a gene: 4. In germline, CDR1 is MRHNA, CDR2 SNTAGT. The CDR3 totals 14 residues. For the CDR3, the DNA is TGTGCCAGCAGTGTAGCGGGAGGCAGGAATGAGCAGTTCTTC. Amino acid sequence: CASSVAGGRNEQFF.

The chain joins TRBV24-1 to TRBJ2-7; D is unclear. From germline, CDR1 is KGHDR and CDR2 SFDVKD. This CDR3 spans 16 amino acids. Trimming removed 6 bases from V and 2 bases from J, with 19 bases in between. The CDR3 protein is CATSPPFTKPPYEQYF. As DNA, the CDR3 is TGTGCCACCAGTCCCCCTTTTACCAAGCCCCCCTACGAGCAGTACTTC.

The gene calls are TRBV10-3 and TRBJ1-2, with 8 bases identical to TRBD1. The CDR3 is 15 residues long. Germline CDR1 ENHRY, CDR2 SYGVKD. V lost 10 bases and J lost 2; bases outside the gene matches: 12. The CDR3 sequence is CATPVDREGNYGYTF. The CDR3 DNA sequence: TGTGCCACCCCGGTGGACAGGGAAGGAAACTATGGCTACACCTTC.

The chain combines TRBV5-4 with TRBJ2-7; 9 nucleotides align to TRBD1. The CDR3 is 17 amino acids. The germline gives CDR1 SGHNT, CDR2 YYREEE (reference sequence). V lost 0 bases, J lost 4 bases, and 11 bases stayed unmatched. In nucleotides, the CDR3 is TGTGCCAGCAGCTTGGGGGCGTTCGGGACAGGGTCGTACGAGCAGTACTTC. Its translation is CASSLGAFGTGSYEQYF.

This chain connects TRBV18 to TRBJ1-3; no reliable D call. The germline CDR1 and CDR2 sequences are KGHSH and LQKENI. Trimming shortened V by 4 bases and J by 4 bases, and 17 bases separated the two germline ends. This CDR3 spans 16 amino acids. The CDR3 DNA reads as TGTGCCAGCTCACTGAGCTCATCGTTGGGCGGAAACACCATATATTTT. Residues: CASSLSSSLGGNTIYF.

V is TRBV20-1 and J is TRBJ1-1; D is possibly TRBD1 (5 bases). V lost 3 bases, J lost 4 bases, and 21 bases lay in between. The CDR3 spans 16 residues. Germline-derived CDR1 and CDR2 are DFQATT and SNEGSKA (reference sequence). The CDR3 coding sequence is TGCAGTGCTAGTCCAAGGGGCGGCAGCTGGAGCACTGAAGCTTTCTTT. Translating it yields CSASPRGGSWSTEAFF.

The gene calls are TRBV9 and TRBJ1-4, with D possibly being TRBD1 (6 bases). CDR1 is SGDLS and CDR2 is YYNGEE in the germline V gene. The CDR3 length is 15 residues. The ends were cut back, 4 bases at V and 2 bases at J, with 12 bases in the middle. CDR3 residues: CASSPRGGTNEKLFF. CDR3 DNA: TGTGCCAGCAGCCCAAGGGGGGGCACTAATGAAAAACTGTTTTTT.

This CDR3 reads CAWKGVGIEKLFF. In DNA, the CDR3 is TGTGCCTGGAAGGGGGTTGGTATTGAAAAACTGTTTTTT. The chain has TRBV30 and TRBJ1-4; possible D gene TRBD1, 6 bases. V lost 4 bases, J lost 7 bases, and 13 bases lay in between. The CDR3 totals 13 residues. CDR1 is GTSNPN and CDR2 is SVGIG in the germline V gene (reference sequence).

The chain couples TRBV9 to TRBJ1-2; 7 nucleotides line up with TRBD1. Germline V gene lookup returns CDR1 SGDLS and CDR2 YYNGEE. V lost 4 bases and J lost 10; bases outside the gene matches: 7. The CDR3 is made up of 12 amino acids. This CDR3 reads CASSSGQTYYTF. For the CDR3, the DNA is TGTGCCAGCAGCTCGGGACAGACCTACTACACCTTC. Complete variable domain (other parts from reference TRBV9 and TRBJ1-2): DSGVTQTPKHLITATGQRVTLRCSPRSGDLSVYWYQQSLDQGLQFLIQYYNGEERAKGNILERFSAQQFPDLHSELNLSSLELGDSALYFCASSSGQTYYTFGSGTRLTVV.

The V and J genes are TRBV7-3 and TRBJ2-1; 10 nucleotides match TRBD2. J was trimmed by 6 bases and V by 5 bases; bases with no gene match: 7. CDR1 SGHTA and CDR2 FQGTGA come from the germline V gene. CDR3 length: 15 residues. The CDR3 nucleotides are TGTGCCAGCAGCCTAGCGGGAGATCCTACCAATGAGCAGTTCTTC. Translation gives CASSLAGDPTNEQFF. The variable domain in full, completed from reference TRBV7-3 and TRBJ2-1, reads GAGVSQTPSNKVTEKGKYVELRCDPISGHTALYWYRQSLGQGPEFLIYFQGTGAADDSGLPNDRFFAVRPEGSVSTLKIQRTERGDSAVYLCASSLAGDPTNEQFFGPGTRLTVL.

The chain recombines TRBV5-1 with TRBJ1-3; D is ambiguous. CDR3 length: 14 amino acids. Germline values: CDR1 SGHRS, CDR2 YFSETQ. V was pared by 2 bases and J by 0 bases, with 6 bases between. The CDR3 region is CASSLASSGNTIYF. The CDR3 DNA reads as TGCGCCAGCAGCTTAGCAAGCTCTGGAAACACCATATATTTT.

The chain combines TRBV7-9 with TRBJ1-2; D is possibly TRBD1 (6 bases). Germline CDR1 and CDR2: SEHNR and FQNEAQ (reference sequence). V lost 1 base and J 8 bases, leaving 14 bases between the germline ends. The CDR3 has 14 amino acids. In nucleotides, the CDR3 is TGTGCCAGCAGCTTAGTTTCAGGGGTAGGAGGCTACACCTTC. As protein: CASSLVSGVGGYTF.

This clone has a single count. The chain couples TRBV6-2 or TRBV6-3 to TRBJ2-1; tentatively, D is TRBD1 (6 bases). The CDR3 is 14 amino acids. Per germline, CDR1 MNHEY and CDR2 SVGEGT. V lost 6 bases and J lost 2, with 11 bases in between. CDR3 bases: TGTGCCAGCAGCCTAGGGGGTACCTACAATGAGCAGTTCTTC. Translation gives CASSLGGTYNEQFF.

CDR3 sequence reads: CASSLDKSYEQYF. The DNA for the CDR3 is TGCGCCAGCAGCTTGGACAAATCCTACGAGCAGTACTTC. V is TRBV5-1 and J is TRBJ2-7, with D uncertain. The CDR3 has 13 amino acids. Germline V gives CDR1 SGHRS, CDR2 YFSETQ. Between the trimmed V and J ends, which lost 0 bases and 1 base, there was a span of 5 bases. Filled out from reference TRBV5-1 and TRBJ2-7, the complete variable domain reads KAGVTQTPRYLIKTRGQQVTLSCSPISGHRSVSWYQQTPGQGLQFLFEYFSETQRNKGNFPGRFSGRQFSNSRSEMNVSTLELGDSALYLCASSLDKSYEQYFGPGTRLTVT.

V is TRBV10-3 and J is TRBJ1-5; 7 nucleotides match TRBD1. The CDR3 sequence is 13 residues long. Germline loops: CDR1 ENHRY, CDR2 SYGVKD. V shed 4 bases, J shed 5 bases, and the junction held 2 bases outside the gene matches. The CDR3 DNA reads as TGTGCCATCAGTGTGCAGGGGGATCAGCCCCAGCATTTT. This encodes CAISVQGDQPQHF.

The chain has TRBV7-8 and TRBJ2-7, with D possibly being TRBD1 (6 bases). The CDR3 is 16 amino acids. Looked up from germline, CDR1 is SGHVS and CDR2 is FQNEAQ. The germline V and J ends were trimmed by 1 base and 3 bases, with 16 bases remaining between them. CDR3 sequence (DNA): TGTGCCAGCAGCTTAGGATTAGGGCAGGGGCTCTACGAGCAGTACTTC. As protein: CASSLGLGQGLYEQYF. Full variable domain (remainder filled in from reference TRBV7-8 and TRBJ2-7): GAGVSQSPRYKVAKRGQDVALRCDPISGHVSLFWYQQALGQGPEFLTYFQNEAQLDKSGLPSDRFFAERPEGSVSTLKIQRTQQEDSAVYLCASSLGLGQGLYEQYFGPGTRLTVT.

The rearrangement uses TRBV19 and TRBJ2-7; TRBD2 is a possible D gene (6 bases). This CDR3 spans 15 amino acids. Trimming removed 3 bases at V and 0 bases at J, with 12 bases between. Germline values: CDR1 LNHDA, CDR2 SQIVND (reference sequence). The CDR3 region has the DNA TGTGCCAGTAGTATCACTGCGGGAAGCTCCTACGAGCAGTACTTC. Translated: CASSITAGSSYEQYF. The variable domain in full, with the rest retrieved from reference TRBV19 and TRBJ2-7, is DGGITQSPKYLFRKEGQNVTLSCEQNLNHDAMYWYRQDPGQGLRLIYYSQIVNDFQKGDIAEGYSVSREKKESFPLTVTSAQKNPTAFYLCASSITAGSSYEQYFGPGTRLTVT.

V and J are TRBV7-8 and TRBJ2-1; TRBD2 matches at 8 bases. The CDR3 runs to 17 residues. Losses at the gene ends were 5 bases for V and 7 bases for J; bases not matched to a gene: 16. The V gene's germline CDR1 is SGHVS and CDR2 FQNEAQ. The CDR3 loop reads CASSPGLAGVGGNEQFF. The CDR3 nucleotides read TGTGCCAGCAGCCCCGGACTAGCCGGAGTGGGTGGTAATGAGCAGTTCTTC.